This T cell receptor (beta chain) was obtained from a study of T cell responses to AZD1222 COVID-19 vaccine. Trimming cost V 1 base and J 6 bases, with 21 bases left between them. CDR1 and CDR2 (germline): SEHNR, FQNEAQ (reference sequence). The CDR3 is 17 amino acids. Measured with immunoSEQ multiplex PCR; TCRdb has only the in-frame clones, and not every one. Among about 130,000 clones listed, roughly 87% were seen once. This TCR was recovered from an adult in good health. J is TRBJ1-2 and V is TRBV7-9; perhaps TRBD1 as D (6 bases). Material: peripheral blood, obtained on day 0 of AZD1222 vaccination. CDR3 bases: TGTGCCAGCAGCTTAGAGCCCCTCAGGGGCGCTGGGGATGGCTACACCTTC. This codes for CASSLEPLRGAGDGYTF.